This T cell receptor (beta chain) came from a study of CXCR3-negative and CXCR3-positive naive CD8 T cells. Overall study findings and caveats: Fresh PBMCs were used in most assays, and CXCR3 expression partially decreased after cryopreservation. TRBV-TRBJ usage matched between naive CXCR3-negative and CXCR3-positive cells but not between memory cells. Naive subsets were similarly diverse, while memory CD8+ repertoires were much less diverse. CXCR3-positive naive cells had more hydrophobic TRB CDR3s than CXCR3-negative naive cells.

Each CD8+ T cell subset was flow-sorted in triplicate. Every sort contained some 300,000 cells. Researchers prepared the TRB cDNA libraries using 5' RACE with UMI labels. TCRdb re-called the 5' RACE reads and shows each CDR3 protein once, DNA omitted. This table lists approximately 130,000 distinct CDR3 sequences. About this clonotype: Its antigen is as yet unknown.

The sequence came from a human donor in good health. Some clones in this sample may be carry-over from other donors' samples. Sequencing was done on a sample of naive CXCR3+ CD8+ T cells from blood. Subset given: CD45RO-CCR7+CD27+CD95- naive CD8+ T cells expressing CXCR3 (TNR3+).

The CDR3 sequence is CASSQDFGSQETQYF. The V gene is TRBV4-3, the J gene TRBJ2-5. CDR3 length: 15 amino acids. The germline V gene encodes CDR1 LGHNA and CDR2 YSLEER.